The rows below give T cell receptor beta chains drawn from one sample of a study of blood T cell repertoires in COVID-19. Method: immunoSEQ multiplex PCR; TCRdb's copy keeps in-frame clones and lacks some. The profile shows around 130,000 clones, roughly 84% of them singletons. Sequencing was carried out using peripheral blood. The receptors derive from a man aged 60 to 75 with acute or convalescent COVID-19. Both conserved end residues are part of each CDR3. D genes are given only for firm matches. Expanded clones are given a class, and other clones once, few, many or no size at all.

clone size	J gene	D gene	V gene	CDR3 protein	CDR3 DNA
.	TRBJ1-2	TRBD1	TRBV27	CASTDPGQGHGYTF	TGTGCCAGCACAGATCCGGGACAGGGGCATGGCTACACCTTC
.	TRBJ2-2	TRBD1	TRBV11-2	CASTRGQVGELFF	TGTGCCAGCACACGAGGACAGGTCGGGGAGCTGTTTTTT
many	TRBJ1-3	TRBD1	TRBV28	CASSSTGVGNTIYF	TGTGCCAGCAGTTCAACAGGGGTTGGAAACACCATATATTTT
.	TRBJ2-3	.	TRBV5-1	CASSLLEVSTDTQYF	TGCGCCAGCAGCTTGCTCGAGGTTAGCACAGATACGCAGTATTTT
.	TRBJ2-2	TRBD1	TRBV7-3	CASERQGYSGELFF	TGTGCCAGCGAACGACAGGGTTACTCTGGGGAGCTGTTTTTT
.	TRBJ1-1	TRBD1	TRBV5-1	CASKRDRENTEAFF	TGCGCCAGCAAGAGGGACAGAGAGAACACTGAAGCTTTCTTT
.	TRBJ2-3	TRBD2	TRBV9	CASSVEGTISDTQYF	TGTGCCAGCAGCGTAGAAGGGACTATCTCAGATACGCAGTATTTT
.	TRBJ1-1	TRBD1	TRBV3-1/TRBV3-2	CASSQLPTGGSEAFF	TGTGCCAGCAGCCAACTCCCGACAGGGGGGTCTGAAGCTTTCTTT
.	TRBJ2-7	TRBD2	TRBV30	CAWSVILTSGRAREQYF	TGTGCCTGGAGTGTAATCTTGACTAGCGGGAGGGCCCGCGAGCAGTACTTC
.	TRBJ2-1	.	TRBV9	CASSVEGLRGYNEQFF	TGTGCCAGCAGCGTAGAGGGCCTGCGGGGCTACAATGAGCAGTTCTTC
.	TRBJ1-4	.	TRBV11-2	CASSSLVGAHEKLFF	TGTGCCAGCAGCTCCCTGGTTGGGGCCCACGAAAAACTGTTTTTT
.	TRBJ2-1	.	TRBV11-3	CASSERKGVASYNEQFF	TGTGCCAGCAGCGAGAGAAAGGGGGTTGCGTCCTACAATGAGCAGTTCTTC
.	TRBJ2-7	.	TRBV2	CASSERGYEQYF	TGTGCCAGCAGTGAACGGGGTTACGAGCAGTACTTC
.	TRBJ2-2	.	TRBV19	CASSYLAFTGELFF	TGTGCCAGTAGTTATCTGGCCTTCACCGGGGAGCTGTTTTTT
.	TRBJ2-2	.	TRBV12-3/TRBV12-4	CASTPGQYGELFF	TGTGCCAGCACCCCCGGACAGTACGGGGAGCTGTTTTTT
once	TRBJ2-6	.	TRBV6-6	CASTSEGLSGANVLTF	TGTGCCAGCACCTCAGAGGGACTCTCTGGGGCCAACGTCCTGACTTTC
.	TRBJ2-7	.	TRBV21-1	CASPSGGRVTYEQYF	TGTGCCAGTCCCAGCGGCGGGAGGGTCACCTACGAGCAGTACTTC
.	TRBJ2-7	.	TRBV7-2	CASSLRSGLSYEQYF	TGTGCCAGCAGCTTAAGGTCAGGACTCTCCTACGAGCAGTACTTC
.	TRBJ2-1	TRBD1	TRBV5-1	CASSPDPTGTGNNEQFF	TGCGCCAGCAGCCCAGATCCGACCGGGACAGGGAACAATGAGCAGTTCTTC
.	TRBJ2-3	.	TRBV6-1	CASSEAGGRSTDTQYF	TGTGCCAGCAGTGAAGCGGGGGGGCGTAGCACAGATACGCAGTATTTT
.	TRBJ1-3	.	TRBV5-1	CASSISGSGNTIYF	TGCGCCAGCAGCATCTCAGGGTCTGGAAACACCATATATTTT
medium-sized	TRBJ1-1	.	TRBV7-9	CASSLNGGTGEAFF	TGTGCCAGCAGCTTAAACGGGGGAACGGGAGAAGCTTTCTTT
once	TRBJ2-5	TRBD1	TRBV7-6	CASSLGRTGGDWKETQYF	TGTGCCAGCAGCTTAGGTCGGACAGGGGGCGATTGGAAAGAGACCCAGTACTTC
.	TRBJ2-3	TRBD2	TRBV19	CASSSPWTSGGVGTQYF	TGTGCCAGTAGTAGCCCGTGGACTAGCGGGGGTGTGGGTACGCAGTATTTT
.	TRBJ2-1	TRBD2	TRBV3-1/TRBV3-2	CASSQGGLAGGNEQFF	TGTGCCAGCAGCCAGGGGGGACTAGCGGGAGGGAATGAGCAGTTCTTC
.	TRBJ2-1	TRBD2	TRBV10-3	CAISTDLAGGAYNEQFF	TGTGCCATCAGTACAGATCTAGCGGGGGGTGCCTACAATGAGCAGTTCTTC
.	TRBJ1-2	.	TRBV12-5	CASAIPQGGGYTF	TGTGCTAGTGCCATCCCCCAGGGTGGCGGCTACACCTTC
.	TRBJ2-3	TRBD1	TRBV15	CATSSDRGRGTDTQYF	TGTGCCACCAGCAGCGACAGGGGGCGAGGAACAGATACGCAGTATTTT
.	TRBJ1-4	.	TRBV19	CASTRGSTNEKLFF	TGTGCCAGTACTCGAGGATCAACTAATGAAAAACTGTTTTTT
.	TRBJ1-1	.	TRBV7-6	CASSLITEAFF	TGTGCCAGCAGCTTAATAACTGAAGCTTTCTTT
once	TRBJ1-1	TRBD1	TRBV5-1	CASSTTGTENTEAFF	TGCGCCAGCAGTACAACCGGGACAGAGAACACTGAAGCTTTCTTT
.	TRBJ2-3	.	TRBV6-5	CASSYMEPRLTDTQYF	TGTGCCAGCAGTTACATGGAGCCCAGACTCACAGATACGCAGTATTTT
.	TRBJ1-4	TRBD1	TRBV4-2	CASSQGQGLVGFF	TGTGCCAGCAGCCAAGGACAGGGTCTGGTCGGGTTTTTT
few	TRBJ1-6	.	TRBV6-1	CASSEAGGAGFSPLHF	TGTGCCAGCAGTGAAGCGGGGGGGGCCGGTTTTTCACCCCTCCACTTT
few	TRBJ2-7	.	TRBV5-1	CASSSLGHTYEQYF	TGCGCCAGCAGCAGTCTGGGACACACCTACGAGCAGTACTTC
.	TRBJ2-7	TRBD2	TRBV5-4	CASSLHGVAGGREQYF	TGTGCCAGCAGCTTACATGGGGTAGCGGGAGGGAGGGAGCAGTACTTC
.	TRBJ2-2	TRBD1	TRBV27	CASSFLLPQGVTGELFF	TGTGCCAGCAGTTTCCTTCTTCCCCAGGGGGTCACCGGGGAGCTGTTTTTT
.	TRBJ2-7	.	TRBV12-3/TRBV12-4	CASSLAVGGEQYF	TGTGCCAGCAGTTTAGCCGTTGGCGGCGAGCAGTACTTC
.	TRBJ1-6	.	TRBV5-1	CASSLDGADNSPLHF	TGCGCCAGCAGCTTGGATGGGGCTGATAATTCACCCCTCCACTTT
.	TRBJ1-5	TRBD1	TRBV24-1	CATSDSGDRNQPQHF	TGTGCCACCAGTGATTCCGGGGACAGGAATCAGCCCCAGCATTTT
.	TRBJ2-3	TRBD1	TRBV18	CASSRDRLGPDTQYF	TGTGCCAGCTCGCGGGACAGGTTGGGGCCAGATACGCAGTATTTT
.	TRBJ2-2	TRBD2	TRBV19	CASSTASGGARRTGELFF	TGTGCCAGTAGTACGGCAAGCGGGGGGGCCCGGAGGACCGGGGAGCTGTTTTTT
.	TRBJ2-1	TRBD2	TRBV10-3	CAIRRGGTSGRDEQFF	TGTGCCATCAGGCGAGGGGGGACTAGCGGGAGAGACGAGCAGTTCTTC
.	TRBJ2-3	.	TRBV5-1	CASSLSSLVVSTDTQYF	TGCGCCAGCAGCTTGTCGTCCCTAGTAGTTAGCACAGATACGCAGTATTTT
.	TRBJ2-7	TRBD1	TRBV24-1	CATSYNIQGKEDEQYF	TGTGCCACCTCTTACAACATACAGGGGAAGGAGGACGAGCAGTACTTC